This T cell receptor beta chain is from a study of T cells in Graves' hyperthyroidism and ophthalmopathy. The source material, RNA transcripts, was used to amplify TCR beta CDR3 regions. The HTBI set primed first-round TCR CDR3 RT-PCR. A single record per CDR3 protein comes from TCRdb applying MiXCR to the multiplex PCR reads. The table includes hundreds of thousands of distinct CDR3 sequences, about 20% detected once. As for this clonotype: Possible read error: a much larger clone is one base away.

The CDR3 totals 14 residues. The chain employs TRBV12-3 or TRBV12-4 and TRBJ2-5, with TRBD2 as a possible D gene (7 bases). Sequencing was carried out using blood. This TCR was recovered from a man aged 35 to 55 with Graves' ophthalmopathy. The CDR3: CAGSFSGRGETQYF. The CDR3 DNA reads as TGTGCCGGCAGTTTTTCAGGGAGGGGGGAGACCCAGTACTTC.